Below, one TCR beta chain is given with its context. Its antigen is unknown. Nothing much larger sits one base from this clone, and base qualities are not available. This sample stems from a study of shared clonotypes between healthy human individuals (dated by TCRdb to about 2020). General notes on the study: The cohort included three men and a couple of women between 18 and 49 years of age. Each donor's leukapheresis produced roughly between roughly 0.9 and 8.9 billion PBMCs. For each donor, three plates each were used for CD4 naive and CD4 memory, two plates were used for CD8 naive, and one plate was used for CD8 memory. To estimate repertoire size and how much clonotypes are shared between individuals, the study performed deep sequencing of blood TCR repertoires from about five healthy adults. Libraries were prepared and TCR repertoires were sequenced by different laboratories using diverse techniques, in order to increase sequencing depth and limit assay-specific biases.

Healthy HIV-negative adults with no recently reported acute infections or vaccinations were included as donors. Only Caucasian adults living in Nashville, Tennessee, USA were represented among the donors. CD4+ T cells were enriched through magnetic negative selection, after which naive cells were positively selected on CD45RA and the remaining negative fraction served as the memory subset. Blood was collected by leukapheresis, and PBMCs were isolated by Ficoll-Histopaque density gradient centrifugation and then cryopreserved in liquid nitrogen vapor phase. Analytical flow cytometry was used to check the purity and quantity of each magnetically sorted T cell population. Genomic DNA was isolated from every sorted fraction and measured by UV absorbance on a Nanodrop 2000c. Using the deep immunoSEQ assay, multiplex PCR amplified TCR CDR3 regions from genomic DNA. Extracted genomic DNA from each cell subset was spread evenly across all wells of several immunoSEQ 96-well plates, with each plate serving as a replicate. For sorted subsets, roughly 200 ng of genomic DNA, equivalent to around 31,000 T cell genomes, went into each replicate PCR. The purified libraries were quantified using a Qubit 3.0 fluorometer, sized with a Bioanalyzer 2100, and then quantified again using the KAPA Library Quantification kit. Every immunoSEQ 96-well plate was sequenced on a dedicated single-read 150-cycle Illumina NextSeq 550 flow cell. The authors' pipeline ran thus. Because the immunoSEQ output included only junctional sequences and no quality scores, the filtering could not be the same as the filtering used for full-length reads. Sequences were annotated with PyIR, a Python wrapper for IgBLAST v1.9, using IMGT germline references to assign V/J genes and CDR3. Any read was removed if the V/J assignment was weak (E-value above 1e-6), the CDR3 was missing, or the read contained stop codons, out-of-frame junctions, or ambiguous translated residues. V3J clonotypes were defined as sequences sharing the same inferred V gene, J gene, and CDR3 amino acid sequence. The percentage overlap between two repertoires was calculated by dividing the number of shared unique clonotypes by the size of the smaller repertoire. Repertoire richness was assessed with RTK rarefaction, the Chao1 estimator, and Recon v2.1 estimates of unobserved clonotypes. For all TCRbeta clonotypes obtained by the gDNA method from several donors, generation probabilities were computed with OLGA. TCRdb took this table from immuneACCESS and kept in-frame rearrangements with V and J called. Such tables lack part of the clones; where checked against another copy, unresolved V genes explain under half of the gap, and the rest is unexplained. The V and J calls and the clone size are those of that table, but D and trimming were determined from the DNA. For this sample there are about 980,000 clones; less than 85% appear just once. Over 1.3% of the sample comes from the top ten.

CDR1 and CDR2 are read off the germline V gene as SGHVS and FQNEAQ. The CDR3 spans 15 residues, from the cysteine through the phenylalanine. CDR3 DNA only is kept here, 45 bases in frame from base 1. Germline trimming: 1 base from V, 3 bases from J; junction bases outside gene matches: 5. Overall study outcomes, separate from this receptor: Based on pairwise subsampling, the degree of clonotype sharing among donors was expected to be affected by sequencing depth. Estimated clonotype richness was generally larger for naive than for memory subsets. Because the study included only a small number of donors, the genetic and exposure-history diversity represented was limited. Sampling was restricted to blood, and TCR repertoires in tissues likely differ from the TCR repertoires found in blood. Clonotypes shared by all four sorted-subset donors showed higher generation probabilities than non-shared clonotypes. Across a few donors, 4.5% to 6.5% of naive CD4, roughly 3.4% of naive CD8, around 2.5% of memory CD4, and approximately 0.4% of memory CD8 clonotypes were shared. Rarefaction of sorted-subset datasets indicated incomplete sequencing despite the large sequencing depth.

This receptor was taken from a man between 18 and 29 years old in good health. The chain couples TRBV7-8 to TRBJ2-7, with 8 middle bases fitting TRBD2. The sample comprised memory CD4+ T cells sorted from blood. The sample's cell subset or site label, in plain terms: CD45RA-negative fraction. CDR3 protein: CASSLEMAGGYEQYF. In nucleotides, the sequence is TGTGCCAGCAGCTTAGAGATGGCGGGGGGCTACGAGCAGTACTTC.